The rows below give T cell receptor beta chains drawn from one sample of a study of shared clonotypes between healthy human individuals. Libraries were prepared by immunoSEQ multiplex PCR; TCRdb keeps only in-frame clonotypes and omits some of them. The profile shows about 2.2 million clones, around 93% of them singletons. The source material was naive CD8+ T cells from PBMCs. Source of these receptors: a man younger than 35 in good health. Some clones in this sample may be carry-over from other donors' samples. The CDR3 runs from the conserved cysteine through the conserved F or W. D genes are given only for firm matches. Not every row has a clone size; where given, it reads once, few, many or a size class.

-	TRBV30	13	-	TRBJ2-7	TGTGCCTGGAGCATAGGGGCAGGAGGCGAGCAGTACTTC	CAWSIGAGGEQYF
-	TRBV7-8	16	TRBD1	TRBJ2-3	TGTGCCAGCAGCTTAGGTACAGGGGAGCGCACAGATACGCAGTATTTT	CASSLGTGERTDTQYF
-	TRBV9	14	-	TRBJ2-6	TGTGCCAGCAGCGCAGGCACTGGGGCCAACGTCCTGACTTTC	CASSAGTGANVLTF
-	TRBV7-9	12	-	TRBJ1-4	TGTGCCAGCAGCTTAGATCTCAGGACGATAGTTTTT	CASSLDLRTIVF
-	TRBV5-6	14	-	TRBJ1-3	TGTGCCAGCAGCTTGGGTCAGGGAGTAGTCACCATATATTTT	CASSLGQGVVTIYF
few	TRBV7-9	11	-	TRBJ1-2	TGTGCCAGCAGCTTAGGAGTAAGCTACACCTTC	CASSLGVSYTF
-	TRBV7-9	14	-	TRBJ1-2	TGTGCCAGCAGCTTACCAGGATCAAACTATGGCTACACCTTC	CASSLPGSNYGYTF
-	TRBV7-2	15	-	TRBJ2-4	TGTGCCAGCAGCTCAACCCGTGGAGCCAAAAACATTCAGTACTTC	CASSSTRGAKNIQYF
-	TRBV5-6	14	-	TRBJ2-7	TGTGCCAGCAGCCCGGGGATCGGGATATACGAGCAGTACTTC	CASSPGIGIYEQYF
-	TRBV4-3	14	-	TRBJ2-7	TGCGCCAGCAGCCAAGAACCAGGTCCATACGAGCAGTACTTC	CASSQEPGPYEQYF
once	TRBV10-3	17	TRBD2	TRBJ2-1	TGTGCCATCACCGATCCCTGGGTTTCGGGGGGGGAAAATGAGCAGTTCTTC	CAITDPWVSGGENEQFF
-	TRBV27	14	-	TRBJ2-3	TGTGCCAGCAGCCAACCCGGGGGTACAGATACGCAGTATTTT	CASSQPGGTDTQYF
-	TRBV7-2	16	-	TRBJ2-3	TGTGCCAGCAGCTTAGCTTCCCAGGGTTTGACAGATACGCAGTATTTT	CASSLASQGLTDTQYF
few	TRBV16	13	-	TRBJ1-5	TGTGCCAGCAGCCCGGGGGAAATAACGGCCCAGCATTTT	CASSPGEITAQHF
-	TRBV11-2	15	-	TRBJ1-4	TGTGCCAGCAGCTCCACAACTGCAACTAATGAAAAACTGTTTTTT	CASSSTTATNEKLFF
-	TRBV7-2	15	TRBD2	TRBJ2-7	TGTGCCAGCAGACAAACTAGCGGGAGGTTCGACGAGCAGTACTTC	CASRQTSGRFDEQYF
-	TRBV13	16	TRBD1	TRBJ1-1	TGTGCCAGCAGCTTAGCTGGGACAGGGGGCAACACTGAAGCTTTCTTT	CASSLAGTGGNTEAFF
-	TRBV15	17	TRBD2	TRBJ2-1	TGTGCCACCAGCAGGGATCTACCGGCGGGAGTCCACAATGAGCAGTTCTTC	CATSRDLPAGVHNEQFF
-	TRBV4-2	16	-	TRBJ2-2	TGTGCCAGCAGCCAGGAGGAGGGGGCGGACACCGGGGAGCTGTTTTTT	CASSQEEGADTGELFF
-	TRBV9	14	-	TRBJ2-7	TGTGCCAGCGCCGAGGGGGGAGGGTCCTACGAGCAGTACTTC	CASAEGGGSYEQYF
-	TRBV27	13	-	TRBJ1-2	TGTGCCAGCAGTCCCAGTGCGGGAGTTGGCTACACCTTC	CASSPSAGVGYTF
-	TRBV27	14	TRBD2	TRBJ2-1	TGTGCCAGCAGTGTTAGCGGGACCTACAATGAGCAGTTCTTC	CASSVSGTYNEQFF
-	TRBV19	14	-	TRBJ2-2	TGTGCCAGTAGTATAGGAAGTCCCACCGGGGAGCTGTTTTTT	CASSIGSPTGELFF
-	TRBV9	15	-	TRBJ1-4	TGTGCCAGCAGCGTAGGGAGGCAAACTAATGAAAAACTGTTTTTT	CASSVGRQTNEKLFF
-	TRBV7-9	14	TRBD1	TRBJ2-5	TGTGCAAGCAGGGGGCCGACAGTCCAAGAGACCCAGTACTTC	CASRGPTVQETQYF
-	TRBV5-8	13	-	TRBJ2-7	TGTGCCAGCAGCTTGGCCGTCGTGGGCGAGCAGTACTTC	CASSLAVVGEQYF
-	TRBV19	13	-	TRBJ2-3	TGTGCCAGTAGTGCCCTTAGGGGAGATACGCAGTATTTT	CASSALRGDTQYF
-	TRBV14	15	-	TRBJ1-1	TGTGCCAGCAGCCAAGATGCCGGGAGTTGGACTGAAGCTTTCTTT	CASSQDAGSWTEAFF
-	TRBV27	13	TRBD2	TRBJ2-3	TGTGCCAGCCGCCCCCGGGGGGCAGATACGCAGTATTTT	CASRPRGADTQYF
-	TRBV2	15	-	TRBJ1-3	TGTGCCAGCAGTGAATTGCGGGGAAATGGAAACACCATATATTTT	CASSELRGNGNTIYF
-	TRBV7-9	16	-	TRBJ1-3	TGTGCCAGCAGCTCCACTTACAAGGGTGCAGGAAACACCATATATTTT	CASSSTYKGAGNTIYF
-	TRBV4-1	15	-	TRBJ2-7	TGCGCCAGCAGCCTCGTAGGGGGAGAGGTCTACGAGCAGTACTTC	CASSLVGGEVYEQYF
-	TRBV7-9	14	TRBD1	TRBJ2-7	TGTGCCAGCAGCCCAGGGGGAGCGCCCTACGAGCAGTACTTC	CASSPGGAPYEQYF
-	TRBV11-2	15	-	TRBJ2-7	TGTGCCAGCAGCTTAGATGCAGGGATAAGCTACGAGCAGTACTTC	CASSLDAGISYEQYF
-	TRBV23-1	19	TRBD1	TRBJ1-5	TGCGCCAGCAGTCAAACCCGTGGACAGGGGCCTTCTAGCAATCAGCCCCAGCATTTT	CASSQTRGQGPSSNQPQHF
-	TRBV5-1	14	-	TRBJ2-2	TGCGCCAGCACCAATATGGGAGGTACCGGGGAGCTGTTTTTT	CASTNMGGTGELFF
once	TRBV7-9	14	-	TRBJ2-5	TGTGCCAGCAGCTTAGCGTGGGAGACTAGGACCCAGTACTTC	CASSLAWETRTQYF
-	TRBV5-1	15	-	TRBJ2-5	TGCGCCAGCAGCTTGGTCGGGAGTGGAGAAGAGACCCAGTACTTC	CASSLVGSGEETQYF